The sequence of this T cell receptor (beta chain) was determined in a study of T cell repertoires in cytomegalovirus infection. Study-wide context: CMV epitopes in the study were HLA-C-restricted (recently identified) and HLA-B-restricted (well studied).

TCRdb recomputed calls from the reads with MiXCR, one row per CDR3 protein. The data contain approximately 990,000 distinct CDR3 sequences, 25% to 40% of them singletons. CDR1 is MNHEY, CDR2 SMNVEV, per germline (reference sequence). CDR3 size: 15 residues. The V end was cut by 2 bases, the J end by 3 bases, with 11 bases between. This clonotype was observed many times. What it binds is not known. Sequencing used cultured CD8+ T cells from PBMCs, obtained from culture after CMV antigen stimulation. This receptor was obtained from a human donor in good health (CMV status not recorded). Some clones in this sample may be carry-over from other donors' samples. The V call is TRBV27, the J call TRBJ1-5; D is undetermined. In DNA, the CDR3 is TGTGCCAGCAGTTTAATTCCGAACCCCAATCAGCCCCAGCATTTT. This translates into CASSLIPNPNQPQHF.